Listed below are T cell receptor beta chains from one sample, sequenced in a study of CD8+ T cells in alopecia areata. This table comes from immunoSEQ multiplex PCR, and its TCRdb copy is limited to in-frame clones, with some not included. The sample contains over 120,000 clones, nearly 55% of which appear only once. The specimen comprised CD8+ T cells sorted from blood, sampled at week 4, from a patient treated with tofacitinib. These receptors all come from a human donor with alopecia areata. CDR3s include the opening cysteine and the closing phenylalanine or tryptophan. D genes are given only for firm matches.

j_call	v_call	d_call	cdr3_aa
TRBJ1-1	TRBV13	-	CASSPSGTEAFF
TRBJ1-1	TRBV4-1	-	CASSLPSLNTEAFF
TRBJ2-7	TRBV29-1	TRBD1	CSVSGTDDYEQYF
TRBJ2-7	TRBV30	TRBD1	CAHRPTGSNEQYF
TRBJ1-2	TRBV29-1	-	CSVEVDAGSSYGYTF
TRBJ2-7	TRBV25-1	-	CASSPRGTRYEQYF
TRBJ2-2	TRBV7-9	-	CASSLAVSATGELFF
TRBJ2-5	TRBV7-2	-	CASSLGLETQYF
TRBJ2-5	TRBV13	TRBD2	CASSLSGGPGETQYF
TRBJ2-2	TRBV5-6	-	CASSLQVLAGELFF
TRBJ2-7	TRBV15	-	CATSSSPTGWAYEQYF
TRBJ1-1	TRBV6-5	-	CASSYGGEDVAFF
TRBJ1-2	TRBV30	TRBD1	CAWETTGGGLGNGYTF
TRBJ1-6	TRBV27	-	CASSPWGVNSPLHF
TRBJ1-5	TRBV27	-	CASSLSGDQPQHF
TRBJ2-3	TRBV5-1	-	CASSLDGPSTDTQYF
TRBJ1-1	TRBV13	-	CASSSTPGTEAFF
TRBJ2-1	TRBV5-6	TRBD1	CASTLGTGQQFF
TRBJ1-3	TRBV5-6	-	CASSLAGFSGNTIYF
TRBJ2-2	TRBV27	-	CASSLSIQGIGELFF
TRBJ2-1	TRBV5-6	-	CASSLIYNEQFF
TRBJ2-1	TRBV13	-	CASSLREGQFF
TRBJ1-4	TRBV5-1	-	CASSLLAGFEKLFF
TRBJ2-4	TRBV27	TRBD1	CASSPFLGTGENIQYF
TRBJ1-1	TRBV29-1	-	CSTRGGGNTEAFF
TRBJ1-1	TRBV30	-	CAWSVAGRTEAFF
TRBJ2-5	TRBV5-6	TRBD1	CASSPGTGGSETQYF
TRBJ1-4	TRBV19	TRBD1	CASSMAGTDEPNEKLFF
TRBJ1-4	TRBV14	-	CASSQYLSTNEKLFF
TRBJ2-4	TRBV4-3	-	CASSHSGVIQYF
TRBJ1-1	TRBV14	TRBD1	CASSQDQGQAAHEAFF
TRBJ1-5	TRBV15	TRBD1	CATSISGQGNQPQHF
TRBJ2-3	TRBV4-2	-	CASSPSGRTDTQYF
TRBJ2-7	TRBV7-9	TRBD2	CASSLGTSGGYYEQYF
TRBJ2-7	TRBV30	TRBD1	CAWGQGAGEQYF
TRBJ2-4	TRBV6-5	-	CASSYSSGEHIQYF
TRBJ2-3	TRBV11-1	-	CASSLGSRTDTQYF
TRBJ1-1	TRBV5-5	-	CASSAGDTEAFF
TRBJ2-5	TRBV7-9	-	CASSLLLQETQYF
TRBJ2-2	TRBV9	-	CASRSLGGELFF
TRBJ2-7	TRBV27	TRBD1	CASSFGTGGGEQYF
TRBJ1-1	TRBV30	TRBD1	CAWDRTGGTEAFF
TRBJ2-7	TRBV6-5	-	CASSYLGGANEQYF